This is a list of T cell receptor beta chains from one sample in a study of graft-versus-host responses after intestinal transplantation. The table came from immunoSEQ multiplex PCR; TCRdb's copy has only in-frame clones and leaves some out. This table holds roughly 99,000 clones, approximately 88% found once. Their specific antigens are unknown. The sequenced sample was unstimulated CD4+ T cells sorted from spleen or lymph node cells, obtained before transplant. All receptors come from a human donor who was the organ donor for an intestinal transplant. Each CDR3 is given with its conserved first and last residue. The D gene is left open where the match is weak. Clone size, where shown, is once, few, many, or a class for clones that have expanded.

d_call: NA
clone_size: NA
j_call: TRBJ1-5
v_call: TRBV5-1
cdr3_aa: CASSTGGGNQPQHF
cdr3_nt: TGCGCCAGCAGTACGGGAGGGGGCAATCAGCCCCAGCATTTT

d_call: TRBD2
clone_size: NA
j_call: TRBJ2-7
v_call: TRBV13
cdr3_aa: CASTLAGGPRGQYF
cdr3_nt: TGTGCCAGCACACTAGCGGGAGGGCCTCGGGGGCAGTACTTC

d_call: TRBD1
clone_size: NA
j_call: TRBJ2-3
v_call: TRBV25-1
cdr3_aa: CASSGSLGGGDTQYF
cdr3_nt: TGTGCCAGCAGTGGCTCACTAGGGGGCGGGGATACGCAGTATTTT

d_call: NA
clone_size: NA
j_call: TRBJ1-2
v_call: TRBV4-1
cdr3_aa: CASSQRGGRITF
cdr3_nt: TGCGCCAGCAGCCAAAGGGGGGGCAGGATCACCTTC

d_call: NA
clone_size: once
j_call: TRBJ2-3
v_call: TRBV7-3
cdr3_aa: CASSLAPSSNTQYF
cdr3_nt: TGTGCCAGCAGCTTAGCACCTAGCTCGAATACGCAGTATTTT

d_call: TRBD1
clone_size: NA
j_call: TRBJ1-6
v_call: TRBV6-1
cdr3_aa: CASSDDPDRARPLHF
cdr3_nt: TGTGCCAGCAGTGATGACCCGGACAGGGCGAGACCCCTCCACTTT

d_call: NA
clone_size: NA
j_call: TRBJ1-5
v_call: TRBV5-1
cdr3_aa: CASSLQGTGQPQHF
cdr3_nt: TGCGCCAGCAGCTTACAGGGAACCGGTCAGCCCCAGCATTTT

d_call: NA
clone_size: NA
j_call: TRBJ1-1
v_call: TRBV5-4
cdr3_aa: CASSFEGLNTEAFF
cdr3_nt: TGTGCCAGCAGCTTCGAGGGATTGAACACTGAAGCTTTCTTT

d_call: TRBD1
clone_size: NA
j_call: TRBJ2-3
v_call: TRBV2
cdr3_aa: CASSGQGLTDTQYF
cdr3_nt: TGTGCCAGCTCCGGACAGGGATTAACAGATACGCAGTATTTT

d_call: NA
clone_size: NA
j_call: TRBJ1-4
v_call: TRBV29-1
cdr3_aa: CSVSHASGRGNEKLFF
cdr3_nt: TGCAGCGTTAGTCACGCCTCAGGACGGGGAAATGAAAAACTGTTTTTT

d_call: NA
clone_size: once
j_call: TRBJ2-7
v_call: TRBV7-2
cdr3_aa: CASSLSSGYEQYF
cdr3_nt: TGTGCCAGCAGCCTATCCTCTGGGTACGAGCAGTACTTC

d_call: NA
clone_size: NA
j_call: TRBJ1-6
v_call: TRBV19
cdr3_aa: CARVQGAGNSPLHF
cdr3_nt: TGTGCCAGGGTTCAGGGTGCGGGTAATTCACCCCTCCACTTT

d_call: NA
clone_size: NA
j_call: TRBJ1-6
v_call: TRBV6-5
cdr3_aa: CASRETSSYNSPLHF
cdr3_nt: TGTGCCAGCAGGGAAACGAGCTCCTATAATTCACCCCTCCACTTT

d_call: TRBD1
clone_size: NA
j_call: TRBJ2-5
v_call: TRBV5-4
cdr3_aa: CASSWDRSQETQYF
cdr3_nt: TGTGCCAGCAGCTGGGACAGGTCCCAAGAGACCCAGTACTTC

d_call: TRBD1
clone_size: NA
j_call: TRBJ2-7
v_call: TRBV11-2
cdr3_aa: CASIPSSGDSFTYEQYF
cdr3_nt: TGTGCCAGCATCCCATCTTCCGGGGACAGTTTCACCTACGAGCAGTACTTC

d_call: TRBD2
clone_size: NA
j_call: TRBJ2-1
v_call: TRBV4-1
cdr3_aa: CASSQWGSGGQYNEQFF
cdr3_nt: TGCGCCAGCAGCCAGTGGGGTAGCGGGGGTCAATACAATGAGCAGTTCTTC

d_call: TRBD2
clone_size: NA
j_call: TRBJ2-2
v_call: TRBV10-3
cdr3_aa: CAISGPRTSGAGSGTGELFF
cdr3_nt: TGTGCCATCAGTGGTCCTCGGACTAGCGGGGCGGGGTCGGGCACCGGGGAGCTGTTTTTT

d_call: TRBD1
clone_size: NA
j_call: TRBJ1-5
v_call: TRBV19
cdr3_aa: CASSPSGQGDQPQHF
cdr3_nt: TGTGCCAGTAGTCCGTCGGGACAGGGAGATCAGCCCCAGCATTTT

d_call: TRBD1
clone_size: NA
j_call: TRBJ2-5
v_call: TRBV10-1
cdr3_aa: CASSESARGSETQYF
cdr3_nt: TGCGCCAGCAGTGAGTCGGCCAGGGGGTCAGAGACCCAGTACTTC

d_call: NA
clone_size: NA
j_call: TRBJ2-7
v_call: TRBV11-1
cdr3_aa: CASSHGAYEQYF
cdr3_nt: TGTGCCAGCAGCCACGGTGCCTACGAGCAGTACTTC

d_call: TRBD2
clone_size: NA
j_call: TRBJ2-7
v_call: TRBV6-1
cdr3_aa: CASAGLAGYEQYF
cdr3_nt: TGTGCCAGCGCCGGACTAGCGGGCTACGAGCAGTACTTC

d_call: TRBD1
clone_size: NA
j_call: TRBJ2-5
v_call: TRBV14
cdr3_aa: CASSRMDRGVRETQYF
cdr3_nt: TGTGCCAGCAGCCGGATGGACAGGGGGGTCCGAGAGACCCAGTACTTC

d_call: NA
clone_size: NA
j_call: TRBJ2-7
v_call: TRBV5-1
cdr3_aa: CASSQWTESSYEQYF
cdr3_nt: TGCGCCAGCAGCCAATGGACGGAGAGCTCCTACGAGCAGTACTTC

d_call: NA
clone_size: NA
j_call: TRBJ2-7
v_call: TRBV5-1
cdr3_aa: CASSSGADEQYF
cdr3_nt: TGCGCCAGCAGTTCTGGGGCAGACGAGCAGTACTTC

d_call: NA
clone_size: NA
j_call: TRBJ1-2
v_call: TRBV6-6
cdr3_aa: CASSYAAGANYGYTF
cdr3_nt: TGTGCCAGCAGTTACGCGGCCGGGGCGAACTATGGCTACACCTTC

d_call: NA
clone_size: NA
j_call: TRBJ1-1
v_call: TRBV19
cdr3_aa: CASTAVRTNTEAFF
cdr3_nt: TGTGCCAGTACCGCCGTCCGGACGAACACTGAAGCTTTCTTT

d_call: NA
clone_size: NA
j_call: TRBJ2-7
v_call: TRBV19
cdr3_aa: CASSIQGSYEQYF
cdr3_nt: TGTGCCAGTAGTATCCAGGGCTCCTACGAGCAGTACTTC

d_call: NA
clone_size: NA
j_call: TRBJ2-2
v_call: TRBV19
cdr3_aa: CASSIWFLRGTGELFF
cdr3_nt: TGTGCCAGTAGTATATGGTTTTTGAGGGGCACCGGGGAGCTGTTTTTT

d_call: TRBD1
clone_size: NA
j_call: TRBJ1-2
v_call: TRBV25-1
cdr3_aa: CASSESGQGAKGYTF
cdr3_nt: TGTGCCAGCAGTGAATCGGGGCAGGGGGCTAAGGGCTACACCTTC

d_call: TRBD2
clone_size: NA
j_call: TRBJ2-1
v_call: TRBV7-2
cdr3_aa: CASSHLKNRLAINEQFF
cdr3_nt: TGTGCCAGCAGCCACCTCAAAAACAGACTAGCTATCAATGAGCAGTTCTTC

d_call: NA
clone_size: NA
j_call: TRBJ2-5
v_call: TRBV6-5
cdr3_aa: CASGVWPNTETQYF
cdr3_nt: TGTGCCAGCGGGGTTTGGCCTAACACGGAGACCCAGTACTTC

d_call: NA
clone_size: NA
j_call: TRBJ2-7
v_call: TRBV27
cdr3_aa: CASSLSIPTTYPGEEEQYF
cdr3_nt: TGTGCCAGCAGTTTATCGATACCAACTACTTACCCGGGAGAAGAAGAGCAGTACTTC

d_call: NA
clone_size: once
j_call: TRBJ1-2
v_call: TRBV6-1
cdr3_aa: CASSENYGYTF
cdr3_nt: TGTGCCAGCAGTGAAAACTATGGCTACACCTTC

d_call: NA
clone_size: NA
j_call: TRBJ1-4
v_call: TRBV15
cdr3_aa: CATSRDLLNEKLFF
cdr3_nt: TGTGCCACCAGCAGAGATCTCCTTAATGAAAAACTGTTTTTT

d_call: TRBD2
clone_size: NA
j_call: TRBJ2-2
v_call: TRBV4-1
cdr3_aa: CASSPWDYITGELFF
cdr3_nt: TGCGCCAGCAGCCCCTGGGACTATATAACCGGGGAGCTGTTTTTT

d_call: NA
clone_size: NA
j_call: TRBJ2-2
v_call: TRBV9
cdr3_aa: CASSVWGTGELFF
cdr3_nt: TGTGCCAGCAGCGTATGGGGTACCGGGGAGCTGTTTTTT

d_call: NA
clone_size: NA
j_call: TRBJ1-6
v_call: TRBV28
cdr3_aa: CASSLLSGDNSPLHF
cdr3_nt: TGTGCCAGCAGTTTATTATCTGGGGATAATTCACCCCTCCACTTT

d_call: NA
clone_size: NA
j_call: TRBJ1-6
v_call: TRBV11-3
cdr3_aa: CASSLDGEGEGSSYNSPLHF
cdr3_nt: TGTGCCAGCAGCTTAGACGGGGAAGGGGAAGGGAGCTCCTATAATTCACCCCTCCACTTT

d_call: NA
clone_size: NA
j_call: TRBJ2-7
v_call: TRBV15
cdr3_aa: CATSREGYSNEQYF
cdr3_nt: TGTGCCACCAGCAGAGAAGGGTACAGCAACGAGCAGTACTTC

d_call: TRBD2
clone_size: once
j_call: TRBJ2-7
v_call: TRBV5-1
cdr3_aa: CASSFSGSHEQYF
cdr3_nt: TGCGCCAGCAGCTTTAGCGGGAGTCACGAGCAGTACTTC

d_call: NA
clone_size: NA
j_call: TRBJ2-7
v_call: TRBV4-1
cdr3_aa: CASSQVGETYEQYF
cdr3_nt: TGCGCCAGCAGCCAAGTGGGGGAAACCTACGAGCAGTACTTC

d_call: NA
clone_size: NA
j_call: TRBJ1-4
v_call: TRBV6-5
cdr3_aa: CASSFSAVDWLFF
cdr3_nt: TGTGCCAGCAGTTTCAGTGCCGTGGATTGGCTGTTTTTT

d_call: NA
clone_size: NA
j_call: TRBJ1-3
v_call: TRBV5-5
cdr3_aa: CASSLQHLSGNTIYF
cdr3_nt: TGTGCCAGCAGCTTACAACACCTCTCTGGAAACACCATATATTTT

d_call: NA
clone_size: NA
j_call: TRBJ2-3
v_call: TRBV5-1
cdr3_aa: CASSLGQGHTDTQYF
cdr3_nt: TGCGCCAGCAGCTTGGGGCAGGGCCACACAGATACGCAGTATTTT

d_call: NA
clone_size: NA
j_call: TRBJ1-6
v_call: TRBV7-2
cdr3_aa: CASSPGLYNSPLHF
cdr3_nt: TGTGCCAGCAGCCCCGGGCTTTATAATTCACCCCTCCACTTT

d_call: NA
clone_size: NA
j_call: TRBJ2-2
v_call: TRBV11-2
cdr3_aa: CASSPEWGNTGELFF
cdr3_nt: TGTGCCAGCAGCCCTGAGTGGGGGAACACCGGGGAGCTGTTTTTT

d_call: TRBD1
clone_size: NA
j_call: TRBJ2-2
v_call: TRBV19
cdr3_aa: CASSIDQGAGELFF
cdr3_nt: TGTGCCAGTAGTATAGATCAGGGGGCCGGGGAGCTGTTTTTT

d_call: NA
clone_size: NA
j_call: TRBJ2-7
v_call: TRBV29-1
cdr3_aa: CSVGGQSTYEQYF
cdr3_nt: TGCAGCGTAGGGGGACAAAGTACCTACGAGCAGTACTTC

d_call: NA
clone_size: few
j_call: TRBJ2-3
v_call: TRBV9
cdr3_aa: CASSVTGLTDTQYF
cdr3_nt: TGTGCCAGCAGCGTGACAGGACTCACAGATACGCAGTATTTT

d_call: NA
clone_size: NA
j_call: TRBJ1-2
v_call: TRBV27
cdr3_aa: CASSFRTNINYGYTF
cdr3_nt: TGTGCCAGCAGTTTCAGAACCAACATCAACTATGGCTACACCTTC

d_call: NA
clone_size: NA
j_call: TRBJ1-5
v_call: TRBV9
cdr3_aa: CASSVAPAPESAQHF
cdr3_nt: TGTGCCAGCAGCGTAGCTCCAGCGCCGGAATCGGCCCAGCATTTT

d_call: TRBD1
clone_size: NA
j_call: TRBJ2-2
v_call: TRBV6-5
cdr3_aa: CASSSGTGGTGELFF
cdr3_nt: TGTGCCAGCAGTTCCGGGACAGGGGGCACCGGGGAGCTGTTTTTT